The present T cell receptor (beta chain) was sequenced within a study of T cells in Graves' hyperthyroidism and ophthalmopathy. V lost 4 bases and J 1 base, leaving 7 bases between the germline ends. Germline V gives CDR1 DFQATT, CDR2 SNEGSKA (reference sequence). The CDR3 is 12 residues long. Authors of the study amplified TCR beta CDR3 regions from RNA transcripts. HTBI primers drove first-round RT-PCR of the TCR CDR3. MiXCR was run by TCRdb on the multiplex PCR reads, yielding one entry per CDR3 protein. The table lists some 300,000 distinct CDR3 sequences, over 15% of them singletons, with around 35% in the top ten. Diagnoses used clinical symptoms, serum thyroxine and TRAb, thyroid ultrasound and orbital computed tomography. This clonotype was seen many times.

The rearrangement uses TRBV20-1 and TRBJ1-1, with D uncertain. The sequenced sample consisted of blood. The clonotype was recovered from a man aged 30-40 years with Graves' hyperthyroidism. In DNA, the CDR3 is TGCAGTGCTATTTCGGGGAACACTGAAGCTTTCTTT. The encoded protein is CSAISGNTEAFF.